This entry lists 16 T cell receptor beta chains sequenced from one sample in a study of blood T cell repertoires in COVID-19. The protocol was immunoSEQ multiplex PCR, while the TCRdb copy is restricted to in-frame clones and leaves out a portion. The profile covers roughly 150,000 clones, with approximately 91% appearing a single time and approximately 2.4% taken by the ten largest. Input material: peripheral blood. The receptor source for this set is a man younger than 30 with acute or convalescent COVID-19.

The V and J genes are TRBV5-1 and TRBJ1-1, with D possibly matching TRBD1 (6 bases). CDR3 length: 16 amino acids. The germline V gene encodes CDR1 SGHRS and CDR2 YFSETQ. Trimming took 5 bases from V and 7 from J, leaving 24 bases between them. CDR3 residues: CASRLFSPLQGNEAFF. The CDR3 DNA reads as TGCGCCAGCAGGTTGTTCTCGCCGCTTCAGGGGAATGAAGCTTTCTTT.

The chain has TRBV6-5 and TRBJ1-2; no firm D call. CDR1 and CDR2 from the germline V gene are MNHEY and SVGAGI. Trimming took off 5 bases at V and 3 bases at J, with 7 bases between the two ends. The CDR3 covers 12 residues. CDR3: CASSPRDYGYTF. DNA for the CDR3: TGTGCCAGCAGTCCTCGAGACTATGGCTACACCTTC.

This chain joins TRBV24-1 and TRBJ1-2; D unclear. The germline V gene has CDR1 KGHDR and CDR2 SFDVKD. This CDR3 is built from 15 residues. V lost 2 bases and J lost 4, with 13 bases in between. CDR3 DNA: TGTGCCACCAGTGATTCGCCCGGAGGGTTCTATGGCTACACCTTC. Its translation: CATSDSPGGFYGYTF.

The rearrangement joins TRBV10-3 to TRBJ1-1; 8 bases agree with TRBD1. Germline V gene sequence: CDR1 ENHRY, CDR2 SYGVKD. This CDR3 region has 14 residues. The J segment lost 4 bases and the V segment lost 4 bases, leaving 5 bases of the junction unmatched. This CDR3 reads CAISGQGASTEAFF. CDR3 coding DNA: TGTGCCATCAGTGGGCAGGGGGCGAGCACTGAAGCTTTCTTT.

This rearrangement joins TRBV7-2 to TRBJ2-1, with D uncertain. The CDR3 runs 13 residues. Germline-derived CDR1 and CDR2 are SGHTA and FQGNSA. Trimming took off 2 bases at V and 4 bases at J, with 6 bases between the two ends. CDR3: CASSLMEYNEQFF. The CDR3 DNA reads TGTGCCAGCAGCTTAATGGAGTACAATGAGCAGTTCTTC.

The chain recombines TRBV5-1 with TRBJ1-1; TRBD1 aligns across 9 bases. J was trimmed by 2 bases and V by 5 bases; bases with no gene match: 4. The CDR3 is 14 residues long. Looked up from germline, CDR1 is SGHRS and CDR2 is YFSETQ. The CDR3 sequence is CASRRTGENTEAFF. The CDR3 DNA reads as TGCGCCAGCAGACGGACAGGGGAAAACACTGAAGCTTTCTTT.

The chain employs TRBV19 and TRBJ1-5; TRBD1 matches at 7 bases. The CDR3 consists of 16 residues. After removal of 6 bases from V and 5 bases from J, the junction contained 13 bases not matched to a gene. Germline V gene data show CDR1 as LNHDA and CDR2 as SQIVND (reference sequence). CDR3 loop: CASRSRTGSLYQPQHF. Written as DNA, the CDR3 is TGTGCCAGTAGAAGCCGGACAGGCAGCCTTTATCAGCCCCAGCATTTT.

The V gene is TRBV18, the J gene TRBJ1-1, with D unresolved. The CDR3 contains 14 residues. The germline V and J ends were trimmed by 3 bases and 1 base, with 9 bases remaining between them. Per germline, CDR1 KGHSH and CDR2 LQKENI. CDR3 loop: CASSPHRANTEAFF. CDR3 nucleotides: TGTGCCAGCTCACCCCACAGAGCGAACACTGAAGCTTTCTTT.

This chain joins TRBV30 and TRBJ1-1; D is ambiguous. V lost 2 bases and J lost 8, with 9 bases in between. The CDR3 has 11 amino acids. Germline CDR1 and CDR2: GTSNPN and SVGIG (reference sequence). The CDR3 DNA reads as TGTGCCTGGAGTCAGTCGGGAGAAGCTTTCTTT. Translated: CAWSQSGEAFF.

This clone was observed once. V is TRBV25-1 and J is TRBJ2-7; D is perhaps TRBD1 (6 bases). Germline CDR1 reads MGHDK; CDR2 reads SYGVNS. V lost 6 bases and J lost 5, with 26 bases in between. This CDR3 is 17 amino acids long. CDR3 loop: CASRPQGQRTTLDEQYF. The CDR3 nucleotides read TGTGCCAGCAGACCCCAGGGGCAACGGACGACTCTGGACGAGCAGTACTTC.

The chain uses TRBV19 and TRBJ1-5; 9 bases are a match to TRBD1. The length of the CDR3 is 14 residues. Germline V lookup: CDR1 LNHDA, CDR2 SQIVND (reference sequence). V dropped 7 bases and J dropped 3; count of bases not matched to a gene: 4. CDR3: CASTRTGDNQPQHF. As DNA, the CDR3 is TGTGCCAGTACCAGGACAGGGGACAATCAGCCCCAGCATTTT.

This chain connects TRBV24-1 to TRBJ1-5, with D perhaps TRBD1 (6 bases). Trimming removed 1 base at V and 0 bases at J, with 9 bases between. Germline V gene lookup returns CDR1 KGHDR and CDR2 SFDVKD. The CDR3 length is 16 residues. The CDR3 sequence is CATSDLKGDSNQPQHF. The CDR3 DNA is TGTGCCACCAGTGATTTAAAGGGGGATAGCAATCAGCCCCAGCATTTT.

The chain carries TRBV6-5 and TRBJ1-4, with 10 positions matching TRBD1. CDR1 is MNHEY and CDR2 is SVGAGI in the germline V gene. The CDR3 extends over 15 amino acids. Losses at the gene ends were 5 bases for V and 5 bases for J; bases not matched to a gene: 5. The CDR3 DNA is TGTGCCAGCAGTCTCAGGACAGGGGGAAATGAAAAACTGTTTTTT. The encoded protein is CASSLRTGGNEKLFF.

The sample holds a few counts of this clone. The chain employs TRBV3-1 (or the pseudogene TRBV3-2) and TRBJ1-1; D is unclear. Germline V gives CDR1 LGHDT, CDR2 YNNKEL (reference sequence). The length of the CDR3 is 14 residues. V was trimmed by 1 base and J by 1 base, leaving 7 bases between them. The DNA for the CDR3 is TGTGCCAGCAGCCAAGGCCAACAGAACACTGAAGCTTTCTTT. Protein: CASSQGQQNTEAFF.

The chain has TRBV19 and TRBJ2-2; tentative D call: TRBD2 (6 bases). Germline V gene sequence: CDR1 LNHDA, CDR2 SQIVND (reference sequence). Between the trimmed V and J ends, which lost 8 bases and 6 bases, there was a span of 10 bases. CDR3 length equals 12 residues. The CDR3 sequence is CASRRGAGELFF. CDR3 coding DNA: TGTGCCAGTCGGAGGGGTGCCGGGGAGCTGTTTTTT.

To note about this clone: The identical CDR3 is also encoded by other nucleotide sequences in the sample. The gene calls are TRBV18 and TRBJ2-3, with a possible D match to TRBD1 (5 bases). V shed 0 bases and J shed 0 bases, with 7 bases lying between them. In germline, CDR1 is KGHSH, CDR2 LQKENI. CDR3 length: 15 residues. As DNA, the CDR3 is TGTGCCAGCTCACCACCAGGGGCGAGCACAGATACGCAGTATTTT. Protein product: CASSPPGASTDTQYF. The complete variable domain, with remaining parts taken from reference TRBV18 and TRBJ2-3, reads NAGVMQNPRHLVRRRGQEARLRCSPMKGHSHVYWYRQLPEEGLKFMVYLQKENIIDESGMPKERFSAEFPKEGPSILRIQQVVRGDSAAYFCASSPPGASTDTQYFGPGTRLTVL.